This T cell receptor beta chain is from a study of radiation and T cells in renal cell carcinoma. Some clones are missing from TCRdb's copy, which holds only in-frame ones; the method was immunoSEQ multiplex PCR. The sample records around 76,000 clones, 82% being singletons. Time point meaning: blood 2 weeks post-SBRT. Documented treatment: 15 Gy SBRT to primary tumor, nephrectomy 4 weeks later. Regarding the study as a whole: Baseline intratumoral clonotype presence is unknown without pretreatment biopsies.

In germline, CDR1 is MDHEN, CDR2 SYDVKM. Between the trimmed V and J ends, which lost 4 bases and 2 bases, there was a span of 12 bases. CDR3 size: 14 residues. As regards this clone: Its antigen is still unknown.

The chain employs TRBV28 and TRBJ2-7; D call uncertain. Material: blood, obtained from a patient whose treatment included radiotherapy and nephrectomy. This sequence was found in a man aged 55 to 69 with renal cell carcinoma. CDR3 DNA sequence: TGTGCCAGCAGTTCTGACTTTCCCCCCTACGAGCAGTACTTC. It is translated as CASSSDFPPYEQYF.